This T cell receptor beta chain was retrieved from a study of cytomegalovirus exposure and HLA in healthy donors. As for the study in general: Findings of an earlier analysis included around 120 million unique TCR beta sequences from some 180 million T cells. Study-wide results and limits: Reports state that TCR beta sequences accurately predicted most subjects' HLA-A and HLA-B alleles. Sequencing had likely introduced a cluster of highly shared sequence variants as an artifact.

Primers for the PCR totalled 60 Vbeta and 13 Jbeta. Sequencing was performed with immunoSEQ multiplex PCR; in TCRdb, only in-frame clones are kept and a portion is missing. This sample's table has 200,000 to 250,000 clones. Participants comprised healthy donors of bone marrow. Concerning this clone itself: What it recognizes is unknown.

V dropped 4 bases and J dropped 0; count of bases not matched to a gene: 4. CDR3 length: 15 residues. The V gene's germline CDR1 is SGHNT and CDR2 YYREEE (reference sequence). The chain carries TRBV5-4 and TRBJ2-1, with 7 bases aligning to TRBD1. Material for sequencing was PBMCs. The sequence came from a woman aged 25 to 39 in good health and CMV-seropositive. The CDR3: CASSRTGASYNEQFF. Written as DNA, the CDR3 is TGTGCCAGCAGCCGAACAGGGGCCTCCTACAATGAGCAGTTCTTC.